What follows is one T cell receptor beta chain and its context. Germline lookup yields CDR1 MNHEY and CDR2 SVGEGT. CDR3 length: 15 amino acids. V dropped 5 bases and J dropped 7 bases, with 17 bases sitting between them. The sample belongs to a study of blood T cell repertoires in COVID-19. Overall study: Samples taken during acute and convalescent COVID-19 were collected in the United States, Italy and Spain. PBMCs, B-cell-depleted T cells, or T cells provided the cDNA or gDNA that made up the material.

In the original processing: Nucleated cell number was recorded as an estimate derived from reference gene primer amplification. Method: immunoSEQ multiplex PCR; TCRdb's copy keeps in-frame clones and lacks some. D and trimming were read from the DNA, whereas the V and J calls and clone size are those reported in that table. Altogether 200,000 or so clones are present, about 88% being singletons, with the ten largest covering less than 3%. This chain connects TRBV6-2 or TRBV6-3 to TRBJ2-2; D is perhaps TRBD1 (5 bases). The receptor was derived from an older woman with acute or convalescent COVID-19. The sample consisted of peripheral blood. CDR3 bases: TGTGCCAGCAGTCTCTTAAAGGGGATCGGCGGGGAGCTGTTTTTT. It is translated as CASSLLKGIGGELFF.